Below, 8 T cell receptor beta chains from the same sample are listed, as sequenced in a study of blood T cells in healthy people across ages. Together with a sample-barcoded 5' primer, a J-beta primer mix was included in a second PCR lasting roughly 6 to 12 cycles. TCRdb redid the calling of the 5' RACE reads with MiXCR, one entry per CDR3 protein. This table holds about 1.5 million distinct CDR3 sequences, around 42% found once. Sequenced input: blood. These receptors came from a woman aged 18-29 years in good health.

The chain recombines TRBV28 with TRBJ1-5, with TRBD1 matching 7 bases. CDR3 length: 19 amino acids. The ends lost 5 bases at V and 0 bases at J; junction bases unmatched: 16. CDR1 is MDHEN, CDR2 SYDVKM, per germline. The CDR3 reads CASSPLPGRGAYSNQPQHF. The DNA for the CDR3 is TGTGCCAGCAGTCCCCTACCGGGCAGGGGGGCTTATAGCAATCAGCCCCAGCATTTT.

A note on this clonotype: Being one base from a much bigger clone, this may be a read error. The chain links TRBV29-1 to TRBJ2-4; D possibly corresponds to TRBD1 (5 bases). V lost 2 bases to trimming and J lost 13 bases, with 27 bases between them. The germline V gene encodes CDR1 SQVTM and CDR2 ANQGSEA. This CDR3 has 16 amino acids. CDR3 nucleotides: TGCAGCGTTGAATGGGGCAGGCCAAGCTCCTACAATGAGCAGTACTTC. Translated: CSVEWGRPSSYNEQYF.

There are a few counts of this clonotype. The chain is built from TRBV10-3 and TRBJ1-6; D is ambiguous. Germline values: CDR1 ENHRY, CDR2 SYGVKD. V lost 2 bases to trimming and J lost 7 bases, with 9 bases between them. This CDR3 contains 14 residues. In nucleotides, the CDR3 is TGTGCCATCAGTGAGGAAGGTTACAATTCACCCCTCCACTTT. It is translated as CAISEEGYNSPLHF.

The chain carries TRBV28 and TRBJ2-7; D is possibly TRBD2 (5 bases). CDR1 MDHEN and CDR2 SYDVKM come from the germline V gene. CDR3 length: 16 amino acids. With 5 bases removed from V and 2 bases from J, the gap between germline ends came to 19 bases. CDR3 nucleotides: TGTGCCAGCAGTCGCACCGGGCCGCTAGCTCCCTACGAGCAGTACTTC. It specifies CASSRTGPLAPYEQYF.

This rearrangement joins TRBV7-9 to TRBJ2-5; D gene unclear. V gave up 5 bases and J gave up 1 base, with 11 bases separating them. Germline CDR1 and CDR2: SEHNR and FQNEAQ (reference sequence). The CDR3 length is 14 residues. The CDR3: CASSVRQSQETQYF. CDR3 sequence (DNA): TGTGCCAGCAGCGTTCGGCAGAGCCAAGAGACCCAGTACTTC.

This clonotype showed up just a few times. This rearrangement joins TRBV7-9 to TRBJ2-1, with 12 bases that match TRBD2. V shed 10 bases and J 2 bases; nucleotides not matched to a gene: 6. The CDR3 is 15 amino acids. Germline values: CDR1 SEHNR, CDR2 FQNEAQ (reference sequence). CDR3 nucleotide sequence: TGTGCCACCAGGGCTAGCGGGGGGGCCTACAATGAGCAGTTCTTC. Its translation: CATRASGGAYNEQFF.

The chain employs TRBV29-1 and TRBJ2-1; the match to TRBD1 covers 9 bases. This CDR3 has 14 residues. The J segment lost 6 bases and the V segment lost 7 bases, leaving 10 bases of the junction unmatched. The germline gives CDR1 SQVTM, CDR2 ANQGSEA. The CDR3 DNA is TGCAGCGCTAACACCCGGGACAGGGTCAATGAGCAGTTCTTC. Its protein product is CSANTRDRVNEQFF.

The chain carries TRBV7-3 and TRBJ2-5; D might be TRBD1 (8 bases). Trimming stripped 1 base from V and 2 bases from J, with 14 bases between. The CDR3 is 16 residues long. Germline-derived CDR1 and CDR2 are SGHTA and FQGTGA. The CDR3 loop is CASSLNNRGGQETQYF. In DNA, the CDR3 is TGTGCCAGCAGCTTAAATAACAGGGGGGGACAAGAGACCCAGTACTTC.